This TCR beta chain was found in a study of T cells after yellow fever vaccination. TCRdb called the 5' RACE reads again in MiXCR, with one record for every CDR3 protein. The sample lists 150,000 to 200,000 distinct CDR3 sequences, around 9% occurring once. The V and J ends lost 0 bases and 7 bases respectively, with 6 bases between them. This CDR3 is 13 amino acids long. Germline CDR1 SGHNT, CDR2 YENEEA. The sequence was obtained from a man between 18 and 29 years old who received the YFV17D yellow fever vaccine. The sequenced sample was CD8+ T cells sorted from PBMCs, obtained 45 days after the yellow fever booster vaccination. The J gene is TRBJ2-2, the V gene TRBV11-3; no reliable D call. The CDR3 DNA reads as TGTGCCAGCAGCTTAGATTTCGTCGGGGAGCTGTTTTTT. This codes for CASSLDFVGELFF.